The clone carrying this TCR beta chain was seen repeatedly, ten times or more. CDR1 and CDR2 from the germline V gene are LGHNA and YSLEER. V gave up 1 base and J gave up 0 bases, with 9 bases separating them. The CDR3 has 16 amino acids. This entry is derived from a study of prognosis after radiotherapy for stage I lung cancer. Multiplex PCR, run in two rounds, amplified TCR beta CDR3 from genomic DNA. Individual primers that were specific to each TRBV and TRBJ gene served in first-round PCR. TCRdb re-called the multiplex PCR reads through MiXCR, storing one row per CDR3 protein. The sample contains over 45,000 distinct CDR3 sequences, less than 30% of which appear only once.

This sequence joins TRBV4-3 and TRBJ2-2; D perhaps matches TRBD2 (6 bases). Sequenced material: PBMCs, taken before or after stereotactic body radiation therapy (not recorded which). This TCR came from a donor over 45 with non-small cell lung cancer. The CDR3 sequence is CASSQGRGPNTGELFF. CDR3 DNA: TGCGCCAGCAGCCAAGGGAGGGGTCCGAACACCGGGGAGCTGTTTTTT.